This T cell receptor (beta chain) was obtained from a study of T cell repertoires in cytomegalovirus infection. Study summary: Selected CMV epitopes included recently identified HLA-C-restricted ones as well as well-studied HLA-B-restricted ones. Public TCR beta signatures marked donors with CMV infection and the matching HLA.

As to this clonotype: The antigen is not known.

MiXCR, applied by TCRdb to the reads, yields one record per CDR3 protein. The data hold hundreds of thousands of distinct CDR3 sequences, with approximately 42% observed a single time. General study results and limits: HLA-C-restricted CMV-specific TCR beta clonotypes were dominant in the ex vivo response. Individuals carrying CMV plus the relevant HLA were identified by cumulative frequency of public TCR beta families.

Germline-derived CDR1 and CDR2 are SGHTA and FQGNSA. The CDR3 sequence is 16 residues long. The ends lost 6 bases at V and 0 bases at J; junction bases unmatched: 3. The sequence was collected from a human donor in good health (CMV status not recorded). Some clones in this sample may be carry-over from other donors' samples. The genes are TRBV7-2 and TRBJ2-7; TRBD2 agrees at 15 bases. Sequences were derived from cultured PBMCs, sampled from culture after CMV antigen stimulation. The CDR3 DNA follows: TGTGCCAGCAGGCGGACTAGCGGGAGGGCCTCCTACGAGCAGTACTTC. This encodes CASRRTSGRASYEQYF.